A selection of T cell receptor beta chains follows, all from one sample in a study of blood T cell repertoires in COVID-19. Clones were sequenced by immunoSEQ multiplex PCR, and TCRdb holds only the in-frame ones, with some missing. The sample has 230,000 or so clones, 88% seen once. The sample taken for sequencing was PBMCs or T cells enriched from blood (not recorded which). The receptors shown here come from a woman aged 45 to 65 with acute COVID-19. Both conserved end residues are part of each CDR3. D genes are given only for firm matches. Size values are once, few and many counts, or a class for expanded clones, and some rows have none.

>TRBV5-4|NA|TRBJ2-1|NA
CASSLRSYNEQFF
TGTGCCAGCAGCTTGCGCAGTTACAATGAGCAGTTCTTC
>TRBV5-1|NA|TRBJ2-7|NA
CASRGEGREQYF
TGCGCCAGTCGAGGCGAGGGCCGCGAGCAGTACTTC
>TRBV28|TRBD1|TRBJ1-2|NA
CASSLRDRGGYTF
TGTGCCAGCAGTTTAAGGGACAGGGGTGGCTACACCTTC
>TRBV24-1|NA|TRBJ1-3|once
CATSDLQVGRARTPSGNTIYF
TGTGCCACCAGTGATTTGCAGGTCGGGAGGGCAAGGACACCCTCTGGAAACACCATATATTTT
>TRBV28|TRBD1|TRBJ1-1|NA
CASSFRNRGYTEAFF
TGTGCCAGCAGTTTCCGGAACAGGGGGTACACTGAAGCTTTCTTT
>TRBV3-1/TRBV3-2|TRBD1|TRBJ1-1|NA
CASSQEGAGGGAFF
TGTGCCAGCAGCCAAGAGGGGGCAGGGGGAGGAGCTTTCTTT
>TRBV6-5|TRBD1|TRBJ1-1|NA
CASRGQHTEAFF
TGTGCCAGCAGGGGACAGCACACTGAAGCTTTCTTT
>TRBV5-8|TRBD1|TRBJ1-2|NA
CASNYGTGGGYTF
TGTGCCAGCAACTACGGGACAGGGGGAGGCTACACCTTC
>TRBV27|TRBD2|TRBJ2-1|NA
CASSLQGGEQFF
TGTGCCAGCAGTTTACAGGGAGGGGAGCAGTTCTTC
>TRBV9|NA|TRBJ2-7|NA
CASSVGGGNSAYEQYF
TGTGCCAGCAGCGTGGGTGGAGGTAACTCGGCCTACGAGCAGTACTTC
>TRBV7-2|TRBD2|TRBJ2-1|NA
CASSFGLAQQFF
TGTGCCAGCAGCTTCGGACTAGCACAGCAGTTCTTC
>TRBV16|TRBD1|TRBJ2-1|NA
CASSQSDRAGYNEQFF
TGTGCCAGCAGCCAATCGGACAGGGCGGGGTACAATGAGCAGTTCTTC
>TRBV5-1|NA|TRBJ2-7|NA
CASSLTVPSYEQYF
TGCGCCAGCAGCCTCACGGTCCCCTCCTACGAGCAGTACTTC
>TRBV12-2|NA|TRBJ1-1|NA
CASRLLNRGRGTEAFF
TGTGCAAGTCGCTTATTAAACAGGGGGCGTGGGACTGAAGCTTTCTTT
>TRBV13|TRBD1|TRBJ1-2|NA
CASSAAGTANYGYTF
TGTGCCAGCAGCGCAGCCGGGACAGCTAACTATGGCTACACCTTC
>TRBV10-3|NA|TRBJ1-1|NA
CAITKGTTMNTEAFF
TGTGCCATCACAAAAGGGACAACTATGAACACTGAAGCTTTCTTT
>TRBV11-2|TRBD2|TRBJ2-5|NA
CASSLWASGQETQYF
TGTGCCAGCAGCTTATGGGCTAGCGGCCAAGAGACCCAGTACTTC
>TRBV19|NA|TRBJ1-5|NA
CASTQTGFSNQPQHF
TGTGCCAGTACTCAAACGGGTTTTAGCAATCAGCCCCAGCATTTT
>TRBV27|NA|TRBJ1-5|few
CASSLRQHNQPQHF
TGTGCCAGCAGTTTAAGACAGCACAATCAGCCCCAGCATTTT
>TRBV19|NA|TRBJ1-5|NA
CASTGDSFQPQHF
TGTGCCAGTACAGGAGACAGTTTTCAGCCCCAGCATTTT
>TRBV11-2|NA|TRBJ1-1|NA
CASSLEVRGTEAFF
TGTGCCAGCAGCTTAGAGGTTCGGGGGACTGAAGCTTTCTTT
>TRBV2|NA|TRBJ1-6|NA
CASGYGPGTLHF
TGTGCCAGCGGGTACGGGCCCGGGACCCTCCACTTT
>TRBV10-3|TRBD2|TRBJ2-7|NA
CAIRARTSGSHEQYF
TGTGCCATCAGGGCTCGGACTAGCGGGAGCCACGAGCAGTACTTC
>TRBV18|TRBD1|TRBJ2-7|NA
CASSPTGTGFYEQYF
TGTGCCAGCTCACCAACCGGGACAGGGTTCTACGAGCAGTACTTC
>TRBV12-3/TRBV12-4|TRBD1|TRBJ2-2|NA
CASSSTGGGELFF
TGTGCCAGCAGTTCGACAGGGGGCGGGGAGCTGTTTTTT
>TRBV19|TRBD1|TRBJ2-7|NA
CASSLQGDPYEQYF
TGTGCCAGTAGTTTACAGGGGGATCCCTACGAGCAGTACTTC
>TRBV30|TRBD1|TRBJ1-6|NA
CAWGTGSSYNSPLHF
TGTGCCTGGGGGACAGGGAGCTCCTATAATTCACCCCTCCACTTT
>TRBV27|TRBD1|TRBJ1-1|NA
CASRYRGTNTEAFF
TGTGCCAGCAGATACAGGGGGACGAACACTGAAGCTTTCTTT
>TRBV5-1|NA|TRBJ1-2|NA
CASSLAGDTNPYGYTF
TGCGCCAGCAGCTTGGCCGGGGACACAAACCCCTATGGCTACACCTTC
>TRBV20-1|TRBD1|TRBJ1-1|NA
CSASLQGASSPEAFF
TGCAGTGCTAGTCTACAGGGGGCAAGTTCCCCTGAAGCTTTCTTT
>TRBV4-1|TRBD1|TRBJ1-1|NA
CASSQVPRGRTEAFF
TGCGCCAGCAGCCAAGTTCCCAGGGGGCGAACTGAAGCTTTCTTT
>TRBV29-1|TRBD1|TRBJ2-4|NA
CSAGTGRVENIQYF
TGCAGCGCCGGGACAGGGCGAGTAGAAAACATTCAGTACTTC
>TRBV5-5|NA|TRBJ2-5|once
CASSFGPGQETQYF
TGTGCCAGCAGCTTCGGCCCCGGGCAAGAGACCCAGTACTTC
>TRBV28|TRBD1|TRBJ2-3|NA
CASTADRGAVDTQYF
TGTGCCAGCACCGCGGACAGGGGAGCCGTCGATACGCAGTATTTT
>TRBV11-1|NA|TRBJ2-5|NA
CASSGSTGRSGETQYF
TGTGCCAGCAGCGGGTCGACAGGTAGATCAGGAGAGACCCAGTACTTC
>TRBV5-1|NA|TRBJ2-3|NA
CASSRVGTGSRTDTQYF
TGCGCCAGCAGCAGGGTTGGGACTGGGTCCCGCACAGATACGCAGTATTTT
>TRBV19|NA|TRBJ1-6|NA
CASTDRYNSPLHF
TGTGCCAGTACAGACAGATATAATTCACCCCTCCACTTT
>TRBV18|NA|TRBJ1-1|NA
CASSFPVRDTEAFF
TGTGCCAGCTCTTTCCCCGTCAGGGACACTGAAGCTTTCTTT
>TRBV29-1|NA|TRBJ2-7|NA
CSVGLMAGVYEQYF
TGCAGCGTCGGCCTTATGGCAGGGGTCTACGAGCAGTACTTC
>TRBV7-2|NA|TRBJ2-7|NA
CASSLAWSSYEQYF
TGTGCCAGCAGCTTAGCGTGGAGCTCCTACGAGCAGTACTTC
>TRBV27|TRBD1|TRBJ1-5|once
CASKTGGAFQPQHF
TGTGCCAGCAAAACAGGGGGCGCTTTTCAGCCCCAGCATTTT
>TRBV10-1|TRBD1|TRBJ2-2|NA
CASSESGTGNSGELFF
TGCGCCAGCAGTGAGTCAGGGACAGGGAACAGCGGGGAGCTGTTTTTT
>TRBV28|TRBD1|TRBJ1-2|NA
CASRSTGHGYGYTF
TGTGCCAGCAGGTCGACAGGGCATGGCTATGGCTACACCTTC